This TCR beta chain was sequenced during a study of blood T cell repertoires in COVID-19. Study-level information: Italy, Spain and the United States were the sources of the convalescent and acute COVID-19 samples.

This CDR3 is 15 amino acids long. Trimming cost V 4 bases and J 2 bases, with 13 bases left between them. Germline V gene sequence: CDR1 SGDLS, CDR2 YYNGEE. Original methodology: Reference gene primer amplification yielded estimated nucleated cell counts. Sequencing was performed with immunoSEQ multiplex PCR; in TCRdb, only in-frame clones are kept and a portion is missing. The DNA was the basis for D and trimming; V, J and clone size are from that table. The sample yields under 65,000 clones, about 78% seen once. Residents of 24 US areas, aged about 18 to 89 years, made up the participants. The sequencing sample was made of PBMCs or T cells enriched from blood (not recorded which). The chain is built from TRBV9 and TRBJ1-5, with D perhaps matching TRBD1 (5 bases). The receptor comes from a woman between 50 and 59 years old with acute COVID-19. In DNA form, the CDR3 reads TGTGCCAGCAGCTTAGACGGGGGGGGCAATCAGCCCCAGCATTTT. This sequence encodes CASSLDGGGNQPQHF.